Listed below are T cell receptor beta chains from one sample, sequenced in a study of shared clonotypes between healthy human individuals. Sequenced by immunoSEQ multiplex PCR; TCRdb stores in-frame clones only, minus some. The sample holds approximately 530,000 clones; around 96% are singletons and the top ten take under 0.06%. Material for sequencing was naive CD4+ T cells sorted from blood. The source is a woman in her thirties in good health. Each CDR3 is given with its conserved first and last residue. The D gene is left open where the match is weak. The size of a clone is reported for some rows only, either as once, few or many, or as a class for expanded clones.

d_call	v_call	clone_size	j_call	cdr3_aa	cdr3_nt
TRBD1	TRBV28	once	TRBJ1-2	CASSAYSGRGNYGYTF	TGTGCCAGCAGTGCATACAGTGGCAGGGGGAACTATGGCTACACCTTC
NA	TRBV19	few	TRBJ1-1	CASKPLDRASEAFF	TGTGCCAGTAAGCCGCTAGACCGAGCCTCTGAAGCTTTCTTT
TRBD2	TRBV28	NA	TRBJ2-3	CASITTGTSFGTQYF	TGTGCCAGCATTACCACCGGGACTAGCTTTGGTACGCAGTATTTT
TRBD1	TRBV5-1	NA	TRBJ2-3	CASSLTGGSTDTQYF	TGCGCCAGCAGCTTGACAGGGGGAAGCACAGATACGCAGTATTTT
NA	TRBV28	once	TRBJ1-1	CASSFQGTNLMNTEAFF	TGTGCCAGCAGTTTTCAAGGGACAAATTTAATGAACACTGAAGCTTTCTTT
NA	TRBV15	NA	TRBJ2-4	CATSRDGVSKNIQYF	TGTGCCACCAGCAGAGACGGGGTATCCAAAAACATTCAGTACTTC
NA	TRBV19	NA	TRBJ1-3	CASRSGRLPQRNTIYF	TGTGCCAGTAGATCCGGTCGGTTACCCCAACGGAACACCATATATTTT
NA	TRBV29-1	NA	TRBJ1-1	CSAPEGGGVSEAFF	TGCAGCGCCCCGGAGGGCGGAGGCGTCTCTGAAGCTTTCTTT
NA	TRBV27	NA	TRBJ2-3	CASSLPGFSDTQYF	TGTGCCAGCAGTTTGCCAGGATTCTCAGATACGCAGTATTTT
TRBD2	TRBV5-6	once	TRBJ2-1	CASSFTSGNYNEQFF	TGTGCCAGCAGCTTTACTAGCGGGAATTACAATGAGCAGTTCTTC
NA	TRBV29-1	NA	TRBJ2-2	CSVEGKRNTGELFF	TGCAGCGTTGAAGGGAAAAGGAACACCGGGGAGCTGTTTTTT
TRBD1	TRBV6-1	NA	TRBJ1-3	CASSDQTGEGPGNTIYF	TGTGCCAGCAGTGACCAGACAGGGGAAGGACCTGGAAACACCATATATTTT
NA	TRBV19	once	TRBJ2-2	CASSRLEAGTGELFF	TGTGCCAGTAGTAGGTTAGAGGCCGGGACCGGGGAGCTGTTTTTT
NA	TRBV27	NA	TRBJ1-4	CASRRWGPDRTNEKLFF	TGTGCCAGCAGGCGCTGGGGCCCCGACCGTACTAATGAAAAACTGTTTTTT
TRBD2	TRBV19	NA	TRBJ2-1	CASSPLAGANEQFF	TGTGCCAGTAGTCCACTAGCGGGAGCCAATGAGCAGTTCTTC